This TCR beta chain was sequenced during a study of spatial heterogeneity in lung cancer. Trimming cost V 4 bases and J 0 bases; bases outside gene matches: 6. Per germline, CDR1 SGHTS and CDR2 YDEGEE. This CDR3 comprises 17 residues. Specified time point: sample taken at primary tumor resection. Without sorting, whole RNA was sequenced from tumor, nontumor lung or frozen PBMC. TCRdb itself ran the 5' RACE reads through MiXCR, one entry per CDR3 protein. The table has more than 10,000 distinct CDR3 sequences, around 5.2% seen once; the top ten hold about 36%. This clonotype occurred many times. A library prepared for alpha chains yielded this beta chain as an off-target read; its size is of little meaning.

This material consisted of lung tumor tissue, taken at surgery. This chain links TRBV5-8 with TRBJ2-3, with 12 bases aligning to TRBD2. The receptor's source is a human donor with early-stage non-small cell lung cancer. The CDR3 sequence: CASSPGTSGPSTDTQYF. The CDR3 DNA reads as TGTGCCAGCAGCCCCGGGACTAGCGGGCCTAGCACAGATACGCAGTATTTT.